These 18 T cell receptor beta chains share one sample of origin, sequenced in a study of shared clonotypes between healthy human individuals (TCRdb year 2020). Receptors were amplified or captured by the immunoSEQ multiplex PCR assay. Held by TCRdb, this immuneACCESS table contains in-frame sequences only and omits some clones. Under half of the omission traces to an unresolved V gene where checked; the cause of the rest is unknown. The sample data list over 2 million clones, and just under 95% of these were observed just once. The ten largest clones capture 1% to 1.3% of the sample. For the CD8 naive samples, CD45RO-negative cells were positively selected for CCR7, yielding a CD45RA+CCR7+ population from which TemRA cells were excluded. The sample consisted of naive CD8+ T cells sorted from blood. What this sample's cell subset or site label stands for: CD45RA+CCR7+. The receptors stem from a man between 18 and 29 years old in good health.

This clone was picked up a small number of times. The CDR3 loop reads CARSLDNSPLHF. In DNA, the CDR3 is TGTGCCAGAAGCTTAGACAATTCACCCCTCCACTTT. The chain employs TRBV5-3 and TRBJ1-6; D remains unclear. TRBV5-3 is an ORF, with its function uncertain. The CDR3 spans 12 residues. V gave up 2 bases and J gave up 7 bases, with 4 bases separating them.

This chain connects TRBV25-1 to TRBJ1-6, with TRBD1 matching over 7 bases. This CDR3 is built from 12 residues. Germline trimming cut 7 bases from V and 10 bases from J; bases unmatched to any gene: 4. CDR1 MGHDK and CDR2 SYGVNS come from the germline V gene. CDR3 sequence (DNA): TGTGCCAGCACGACAGGGCTCTCACCCCTCCACTTT. Protein: CASTTGLSPLHF.

The CDR3 DNA follows: TGTGCCATCAGTGACTTTGACGCGGGCGCTCTTGAAGCTTTCTTT. It yields the protein CAISDFDAGALEAFF. The chain links TRBV10-3 to TRBJ1-1; unclear D gene. The CDR3 length is 15 residues. The V and J ends lost 3 bases and 7 bases respectively, with 18 bases between them. CDR1 and CDR2 from the germline V gene are ENHRY and SYGVKD.

This clone has more than one count but fewer than ten. V and J are TRBV19 and TRBJ2-7; 8 bases align to TRBD1. This CDR3 region has 15 residues. Germline CDR1 LNHDA, CDR2 SQIVND (reference sequence). Losses at the gene ends were 1 base for V and 3 bases for J; bases not matched to a gene: 5. The CDR3 region is CASSIVGTGNYEQYF. The CDR3 DNA reads TGTGCCAGTAGTATAGTCGGGACAGGTAACTACGAGCAGTACTTC.

The chain is built from TRBV7-3 and TRBJ2-3; 9 bases match TRBD2. V lost 1 base, J lost 8 bases, and 22 bases stayed unmatched. The CDR3 sequence is 20 residues long. Per germline, CDR1 SGHTA and CDR2 FQGTGA. CDR3: CASSLSFSPSLAGGPATQYF. CDR3 nucleotides: TGTGCCAGCAGCTTAAGTTTCTCGCCATCCTTGGCGGGGGGGCCGGCTACGCAGTATTTT.

With respect to this clone: Within the sample, other DNA sequences also encode this same CDR3. The rearrangement links TRBV28 to TRBJ2-7; a possible D gene is TRBD2 (5 bases). The CDR3 loop spans 14 amino acids. CDR1 is MDHEN, CDR2 SYDVKM, per germline. With 1 base removed from V and 3 bases from J, the gap between germline ends came to 10 bases. The chain's CDR3 is CASSLSGNFYEQYF. The CDR3 coding sequence is TGTGCCAGCAGTTTATCGGGGAATTTCTACGAGCAGTACTTC.

Regarding this clone: The sample has other DNA sequences that encode this CDR3 too. V is TRBV18 and J is TRBJ1-5; D may be TRBD1 (6 bases). The V gene's germline CDR1 is KGHSH and CDR2 LQKENI. The CDR3 extends over 14 amino acids. V lost 0 bases and J 7 bases, leaving 10 bases between the germline ends. CDR3 protein: CASSPPGGGQPQHF. CDR3 coding DNA: TGTGCCAGCTCACCACCCGGGGGCGGCCAGCCCCAGCATTTT.

In the case of this clone: Other DNA sequences in the sample encode the same CDR3. The J gene is TRBJ2-1, the V gene TRBV11-2; D is undetermined. This CDR3 comprises 13 residues. Trimming took off 1 base at V and 5 bases at J, with 6 bases between the two ends. From germline, CDR1 is SGHAT and CDR2 FQNNGV. The CDR3 DNA follows: TGTGCCAGCAGCTTAGGACCAAACAATGAGCAGTTCTTC. Its protein is CASSLGPNNEQFF. Together with reference TRBV11-2 and TRBJ2-1, the CDR3 gives the full variable domain: EAGVAQSPRYKIIEKRQSVAFWCNPISGHATLYWYQQILGQGPKLLIQFQNNGVVDDSQLPKDRFSAERLKGVDSTLKIQPAKLEDSAVYLCASSLGPNNEQFFGPGTRLTVL.

The chain combines TRBV7-6 with TRBJ2-5; the D is unclear. CDR1 is SGHVS and CDR2 is FNYEAQ in the germline V gene. V lost 1 base and J 4 bases, leaving 13 bases between the germline ends. The CDR3 consists of 15 residues. The CDR3 is CASSLDLGSGETQYF. CDR3 in DNA: TGTGCCAGCAGCTTAGATTTGGGCAGTGGAGAGACCCAGTACTTC.

The gene calls are TRBV5-1 and TRBJ1-1, with a possible D match to TRBD1 (5 bases). The CDR3 is 15 amino acids. Germline V gives CDR1 SGHRS, CDR2 YFSETQ. Trimming shortened V by 0 bases and J by 2 bases, and 11 bases separated the two germline ends. In DNA, the CDR3 is TGCGCCAGCAGCTTGGAACGGGGCCTAAACACTGAAGCTTTCTTT. This codes for CASSLERGLNTEAFF.

V is TRBV9 and J is TRBJ1-2; tentatively, D is TRBD1 (5 bases). Deletions cut 4 bases from V and 1 base from J, with 17 bases between. Germline values: CDR1 SGDLS, CDR2 YYNGEE. The CDR3 is 16 amino acids. The chain's CDR3 is CASSLGAATFNYGYTF. The CDR3 DNA reads TGTGCCAGCAGCCTAGGGGCGGCTACTTTTAACTATGGCTACACCTTC.

The chain uses TRBV2 and TRBJ2-5, with unresolved D. Germline assignment: CDR1 SNHLY and CDR2 FYNNEI. V gave up 4 bases and J gave up 4 bases, with 10 bases separating them. The CDR3 sequence is 13 residues long. CDR3 DNA: TGTGCCAGCAGTGTTTGGGATGGAGAGACCCAGTACTTC. Protein: CASSVWDGETQYF. Supplemented by reference TRBV2 and TRBJ2-5, the full variable domain reads EPEVTQTPSHQVTQMGQEVILRCVPISNHLYFYWYRQILGQKVEFLVSFYNNEISEKSEIFDDQFSVERPDGSNFTLKIRSTKLEDSAMYFCASSVWDGETQYFGPGTRLLVL.

This sequence joins TRBV7-8 and TRBJ1-2; D may be TRBD1 (5 bases). Trimming cost V 3 bases and J 3 bases, with 8 bases left between them. This CDR3 has 13 amino acids. Germline-derived CDR1 and CDR2 are SGHVS and FQNEAQ. The CDR3 sequence: CASSFRVDYGYTF. The CDR3 region has the DNA TGTGCCAGCAGCTTCAGGGTGGACTATGGCTACACCTTC.

J is TRBJ2-3 and V is TRBV9; D call uncertain. The CDR3 sequence is 15 residues long. The germline V gene has CDR1 SGDLS and CDR2 YYNGEE. Trimming cost V 3 bases and J 1 base, with 12 bases left between them. CDR3 coding DNA: TGTGCCAGCAGCGCCTTCCCGCGAGGCACAGATACGCAGTATTTT. Its protein product is CASSAFPRGTDTQYF.

The rearrangement joins TRBV6-6 to TRBJ2-1; maybe TRBD1 (5 bases). Germline V gene lookup returns CDR1 MNHNY and CDR2 SVGAGI (reference sequence). Deletions cut 2 bases from V and 13 bases from J, with 9 bases between. This CDR3 has 11 residues. DNA of the CDR3: TGTGCCAGCAGTTACGCGGACACCCAGTTCTTC. Translated: CASSYADTQFF.

Note on this clone: Other DNA sequences in the same sample also yield this CDR3. The V call is TRBV4-1, the J call TRBJ2-7, with no clear D. Germline V gene sequence: CDR1 MGHRA, CDR2 YSYEKL. The CDR3 runs to 12 residues. V was pared by 3 bases and J by 5 bases, with 8 bases between. The CDR3 reads CASSQGADEQYF. Here the CDR3 DNA reads TGCGCCAGCAGCCAGGGCGCCGACGAGCAGTACTTC.

V gene TRBV6-5 combines with J gene TRBJ1-5, with no clear D. This CDR3 contains 15 residues. The germline V gene has CDR1 MNHEY and CDR2 SVGAGI. Trimming removed 6 bases at V and 0 bases at J, with 12 bases between. In nucleotides, the CDR3 is TGTGCCAGCAGACCCGTCTGGAATAGCAATCAGCCCCAGCATTTT. Its protein is CASRPVWNSNQPQHF.

The chain links TRBV6-6 to TRBJ2-7; 7 nucleotides agree with TRBD1. V dropped 6 bases and J dropped 2; count of bases not matched to a gene: 10. The CDR3 is 15 amino acids. Germline loops: CDR1 MNHNY, CDR2 SVGAGI (reference sequence). The CDR3 is CASSKTPTGTYEQYF. Written as DNA, the CDR3 is TGTGCCAGCAGCAAAACCCCGACAGGGACCTACGAGCAGTACTTC.